This T cell receptor beta chain was documented in a study of cytomegalovirus exposure and HLA in healthy donors. A word on this clone: Antigen: not known.

In the PCR, 60 Vbeta and 13 Jbeta primers were used. This table comes from immunoSEQ multiplex PCR, and its TCRdb copy is limited to in-frame clones, with some not included. The data contain about 180,000 clones, 77% of them singletons. In germline, CDR1 is SGHRS, CDR2 YFSETQ. V was clipped by 1 base and J by 10 bases; unmatched bases: 13. CDR3 length: 16 amino acids. Broader study findings: TCR beta chain V- and J-gene trimming was linked, in a later analysis, to a missense variant in DCLRE1C.

Specimen: PBMCs. The source of this sequence is a woman in her sixties in good health and CMV-seropositive. The chain has TRBV5-1 and TRBJ2-1, with 8 bases fitting TRBD1. This chain's CDR3 is CASSLLPGQEVPEQFF. The CDR3 DNA reads TGCGCCAGCAGCTTGCTGCCGGGACAGGAGGTTCCCGAGCAGTTCTTC.